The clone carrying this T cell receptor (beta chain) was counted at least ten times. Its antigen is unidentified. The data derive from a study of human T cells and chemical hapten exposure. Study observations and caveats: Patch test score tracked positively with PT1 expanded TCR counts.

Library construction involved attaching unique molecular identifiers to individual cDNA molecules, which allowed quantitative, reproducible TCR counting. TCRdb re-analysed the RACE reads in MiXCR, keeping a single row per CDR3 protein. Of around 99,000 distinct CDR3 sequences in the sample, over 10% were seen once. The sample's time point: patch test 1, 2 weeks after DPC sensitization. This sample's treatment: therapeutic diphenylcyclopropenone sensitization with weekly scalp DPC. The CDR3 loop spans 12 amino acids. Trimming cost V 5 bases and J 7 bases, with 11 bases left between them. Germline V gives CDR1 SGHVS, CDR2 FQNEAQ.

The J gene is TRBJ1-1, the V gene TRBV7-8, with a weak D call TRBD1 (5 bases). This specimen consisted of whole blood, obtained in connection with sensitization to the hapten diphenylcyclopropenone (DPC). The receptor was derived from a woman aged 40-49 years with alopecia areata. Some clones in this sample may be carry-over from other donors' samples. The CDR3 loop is CASSLRGGEAFF. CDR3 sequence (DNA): TGTGCCAGCAGCCTGCGGGGGGGTGAAGCTTTCTTT.